Presented here are 19 T cell receptor beta chains from one specimen sequenced in a study of cytomegalovirus exposure and HLA in healthy donors. Use of 60 Vbeta and 13 Jbeta primers characterized the PCR. Libraries were prepared by immunoSEQ multiplex PCR; TCRdb keeps only in-frame clonotypes and omits some of them. The sample has about 200,000 clones; around 77% are singletons. The source material was PBMCs. These receptors were taken from a woman aged 25 to 45 in good health and CMV-seronegative.

The genes are TRBV5-4 and TRBJ2-3; the D is unclear. The CDR3 runs to 15 residues. From germline, CDR1 is SGHNT and CDR2 YYREEE (reference sequence). The V gene lost 0 bases and the J gene lost 2 bases, with 10 bases spanning the gap. The DNA of the CDR3 is TGTGCCAGCAGCTTGGGTCACAGTAACACAGATACGCAGTATTTT. It encodes CASSLGHSNTDTQYF.

This chain uses TRBV6-5 with TRBJ2-5; 7 positions agree with TRBD1. With 5 bases clipped from V and 5 bases from J, the junction kept 5 bases outside the gene matches. The CDR3 runs to 13 residues. Germline CDR1 is MNHEY and CDR2 is SVGAGI. The CDR3 reads CASSPTGPETQYF. The CDR3, as DNA: TGTGCCAGCAGTCCGACAGGGCCGGAGACCCAGTACTTC.

V gene TRBV28 combines with J gene TRBJ2-7, with 8 bases identical to TRBD2. Germline CDR1 MDHEN, CDR2 SYDVKM. This CDR3 contains 16 residues. The V and J ends lost 7 bases and 4 bases, in that order; junction bases with no gene match: 15. The DNA for the CDR3 is TGTGCCAGCAACTCAAAGGGACTAGATGCTCTGTACGAGCAGTACTTC. Amino acid sequence: CASNSKGLDALYEQYF.

This rearrangement joins TRBV7-2 to TRBJ2-1; the D gene is possibly TRBD2 (5 bases). The CDR3 covers 14 residues. The germline gives CDR1 SGHTA, CDR2 FQGNSA. V was clipped by 5 bases and J by 5 bases, with 13 bases between them. The CDR3 protein is CASSPRLRDNEQFF. The CDR3 DNA follows: TGTGCCAGCAGCCCTAGGCTGCGGGACAATGAGCAGTTCTTC.

The V and J genes are TRBV6-5 and TRBJ2-7, with TRBD1 matching over 8 bases. Germline-derived CDR1 and CDR2 are MNHEY and SVGAGI. J gave up 0 bases and V 6 bases, and 7 bases lay outside the gene matches. CDR3 length: 15 amino acids. CDR3 residues: CASSQGTGASYEQYF. The CDR3 DNA reads TGTGCCAGCAGCCAGGGGACAGGAGCCTCCTACGAGCAGTACTTC.

The chain carries TRBV28 and TRBJ2-3; 7 bases match TRBD1. This CDR3 has 15 amino acids. Germline V gene lookup returns CDR1 MDHEN and CDR2 SYDVKM. With V trimmed by 3 bases and J by 3 bases, 6 bases remained unmatched. CDR3 sequence reads: CASSFDRARTDTQYF. As DNA, the CDR3 is TGTGCCAGCAGTTTTGACAGGGCAAGAACAGATACGCAGTATTTT.

The rearrangement uses TRBV27 and TRBJ1-4; tentatively, D is TRBD1 (5 bases). Germline values: CDR1 MNHEY, CDR2 SMNVEV (reference sequence). The CDR3 extends over 16 amino acids. The germline V and J ends were trimmed by 2 bases and 8 bases, with 18 bases remaining between them. The CDR3 is CASSLTMGLLREKLFF. CDR3 nucleotide sequence: TGTGCCAGCAGTTTAACCATGGGGCTCCTTCGGGAAAAACTGTTTTTT.

The rearrangement uses TRBV30 and TRBJ1-6; 8 bases are shared with TRBD1. The V segment lost 3 bases and the J segment 0 bases; nucleotides outside the gene matches: 7. This CDR3 is 17 amino acids long. Germline V gives CDR1 GTSNPN, CDR2 SVGIG (reference sequence). The CDR3 DNA is TGTGCCTGGAGAGGGACAGGCTATAGCTCCTATAATTCACCCCTCCACTTT. Translating it yields CAWRGTGYSSYNSPLHF.

The chain employs TRBV11-2 and TRBJ2-3; 8 bases agree with TRBD2. J gave up 3 bases and V 10 bases, and 12 bases lay outside the gene matches. The CDR3 loop spans 15 amino acids. Germline V CDR1 and CDR2: SGHAT, FQNNGV. CDR3 sequence: CATISGTHGTDTQYF. DNA for the CDR3: TGTGCCACCATTAGCGGGACACACGGAACAGATACGCAGTATTTT. The full variable domain, in which reference TRBV11-2 and TRBJ2-3 provide the parts outside the CDR3, is EAGVAQSPRYKIIEKRQSVAFWCNPISGHATLYWYQQILGQGPKLLIQFQNNGVVDDSQLPKDRFSAERLKGVDSTLKIQPAKLEDSAVYLCATISGTHGTDTQYFGPGTRLTVL.

This chain connects TRBV6-5 to TRBJ2-3, with D unresolved. CDR1 is MNHEY, CDR2 SVGAGI, per germline. Trimming pared 0 bases from V and 0 bases from J, leaving 7 bases between. CDR3 size: 15 residues. The CDR3 DNA follows: TGTGCCAGCAGTTACTCCTCGTTTAGCACAGATACGCAGTATTTT. Its translation is CASSYSSFSTDTQYF.

The V gene is TRBV4-1, the J gene TRBJ2-4; 7 nucleotides match TRBD1. The CDR3 spans 15 residues. Germline V gene lookup returns CDR1 MGHRA and CDR2 YSYEKL. V lost 7 bases and J lost 5; bases outside the gene matches: 11. CDR3 nucleotides: TGCGCCAGCACACGAGGGTTTACAGGGGAAAACATTCAGTACTTC. Amino acids: CASTRGFTGENIQYF.

In regard to this clone: This sample includes further DNA sequences coding for the same CDR3. The chain combines TRBV7-9 with TRBJ2-2; the D gene could be TRBD1 or TRBD2 (6 bases each). The germline V gene has CDR1 SEHNR and CDR2 FQNEAQ (reference sequence). This CDR3 comprises 17 residues. The V gene lost 5 bases and the J gene lost 1 base, with 17 bases spanning the gap. The CDR3 sequence is CASSLGGLAGNTGELFF. In DNA form, the CDR3 reads TGTGCCAGCAGCCTAGGGGGGCTAGCAGGGAACACCGGGGAGCTGTTTTTT.

The chain couples TRBV11-2 to TRBJ1-1; 11 nucleotides match TRBD1. Trimming removed 7 bases from V and 5 bases from J; junction bases left unmatched: 12. The CDR3 contains 16 residues. Germline CDR1 is SGHAT and CDR2 is FQNNGV. The CDR3 coding sequence is TGTGCCAGCAATGCCCGGGACAGGGGGTGGAGGACTGAAGCTTTCTTT. Encoded protein: CASNARDRGWRTEAFF. The complete variable domain, with remaining parts taken from reference TRBV11-2 and TRBJ1-1, reads EAGVAQSPRYKIIEKRQSVAFWCNPISGHATLYWYQQILGQGPKLLIQFQNNGVVDDSQLPKDRFSAERLKGVDSTLKIQPAKLEDSAVYLCASNARDRGWRTEAFFGQGTRLTVV.

The V call is TRBV19, the J call TRBJ2-7; tentatively, D is TRBD1 (6 bases). Germline CDR1 is LNHDA and CDR2 is SQIVND (reference sequence). The V end lost 9 bases, the J end lost 4 bases, and 19 bases lay between the germline ends. The length of the CDR3 is 14 residues. CDR3 residues: CASHNREIPYEQYF. CDR3 coding DNA: TGTGCCAGCCATAACAGGGAAATTCCGTACGAGCAGTACTTC.

The chain is built from TRBV21-1 and TRBJ2-3; TRBD2, as called in the table, went unchecked against the DNA. TRBV21-1 is a pseudogene. The CDR3 has 19 amino acids. The CDR3 sequence: CASSKGRLAGGRSTDTQYF. The CDR3 DNA follows: TGTGCCAGCAGCAAGGGGAGACTAGCGGGGGGGCGGAGCACAGATACGCAGTATTTT.

This clone was seen a few times. The J gene is TRBJ1-2, the V gene TRBV4-2, with TRBD1 identical over 7 bases. The V segment lost 0 bases and the J segment 3 bases; nucleotides outside the gene matches: 4. Germline values: CDR1 LGHNA, CDR2 YNFKEQ. The CDR3 contains 15 residues. For the CDR3, the DNA is TGTGCCAGCAGCCAAGATTCTGACAGGGACTATGGCTACACCTTC. Translated: CASSQDSDRDYGYTF.

The chain joins TRBV2 to TRBJ2-2; D is perhaps TRBD2 (7 bases). The germline V gene encodes CDR1 SNHLY and CDR2 FYNNEI. CDR3 size: 15 residues. V was trimmed by 6 bases and J by 5 bases, leaving 16 bases between them. The CDR3 region has the DNA TGTGCCAGCAGCCGCGGGGGCGCCGGTACCGGGGAGCTGTTTTTT. Its protein product is CASSRGGAGTGELFF.

The chain links TRBV4-2 to TRBJ1-1; no firm D call. The CDR3 is 15 residues long. Trimming shortened V by 4 bases and J by 0 bases, and 12 bases separated the two germline ends. CDR1 LGHNA and CDR2 YNFKEQ come from the germline V gene. DNA for the CDR3: TGTGCCAGCAGCCCCCGGCGAGGGATGAACACTGAAGCTTTCTTT. Encoded protein: CASSPRRGMNTEAFF.

This chain uses TRBV6-5 with TRBJ2-7, with 9 bases lining up with TRBD2. CDR1 and CDR2 (germline): MNHEY, SVGAGI. V lost 6 bases to trimming and J lost 1 base; unmatched junction nucleotides: 7. CDR3 size: 15 residues. The CDR3 DNA reads TGTGCCAGCAGACTTAGCGGGAGTATGTCCTACGAGCAGTACTTC. This sequence encodes CASRLSGSMSYEQYF.